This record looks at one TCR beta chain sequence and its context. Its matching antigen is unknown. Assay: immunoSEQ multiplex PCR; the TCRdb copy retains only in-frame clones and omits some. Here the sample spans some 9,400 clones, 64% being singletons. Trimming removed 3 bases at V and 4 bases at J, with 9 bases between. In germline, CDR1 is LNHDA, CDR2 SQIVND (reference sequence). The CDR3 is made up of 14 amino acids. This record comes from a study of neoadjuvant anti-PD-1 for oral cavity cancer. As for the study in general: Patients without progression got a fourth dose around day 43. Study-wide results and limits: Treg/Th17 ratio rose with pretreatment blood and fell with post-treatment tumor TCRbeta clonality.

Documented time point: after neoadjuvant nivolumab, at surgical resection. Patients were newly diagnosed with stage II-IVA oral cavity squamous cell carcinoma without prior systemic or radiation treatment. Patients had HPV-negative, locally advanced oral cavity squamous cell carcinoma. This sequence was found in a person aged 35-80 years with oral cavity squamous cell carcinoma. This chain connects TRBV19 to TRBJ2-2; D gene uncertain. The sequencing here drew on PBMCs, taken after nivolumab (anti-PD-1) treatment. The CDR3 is CASSIKGTTGELFF. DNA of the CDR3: TGTGCCAGTAGTATCAAGGGTACCACCGGGGAGCTGTTTTTT.